The clone carrying this T cell receptor (beta chain) came up many times. Antigen unknown. TCRdb fed the reads into MiXCR, producing one record per CDR3 protein. In the table there are hundreds of thousands of distinct CDR3 sequences, approximately 24% of which are singletons. The sample originates from a study of T cell repertoires in cytomegalovirus infection. Study-level information: An indication of both CMV infection and matching HLA type came from public TCR beta signatures. Study-level findings and limits: Summed frequency of shared TCR beta families picked out CMV carriers who also had the relevant HLA. HLA-C-restricted CMV clonotypes gave the most frequent clonotype in two of eight donors.

This receptor was identified in a human donor in good health (CMV status not recorded). Some clones in this sample may be carry-over from other donors' samples. Input material: CD8+ T cells from PBMCs.

The CDR3 DNA reads as TGTGCCAGCAGCTCCCCCGGGACTCCTAAGGGTATTGAGCAGTTCTTC. Protein: CASSSPGTPKGIEQFF. V is TRBV7-8 and J is TRBJ2-1; D possibly corresponds to TRBD2 (6 bases). The CDR3 sequence is 16 residues long. Germline V gene lookup returns CDR1 SGHVS and CDR2 FQNEAQ. V was shortened by 4 bases and J by 9 bases, with 22 bases between the two germline ends.